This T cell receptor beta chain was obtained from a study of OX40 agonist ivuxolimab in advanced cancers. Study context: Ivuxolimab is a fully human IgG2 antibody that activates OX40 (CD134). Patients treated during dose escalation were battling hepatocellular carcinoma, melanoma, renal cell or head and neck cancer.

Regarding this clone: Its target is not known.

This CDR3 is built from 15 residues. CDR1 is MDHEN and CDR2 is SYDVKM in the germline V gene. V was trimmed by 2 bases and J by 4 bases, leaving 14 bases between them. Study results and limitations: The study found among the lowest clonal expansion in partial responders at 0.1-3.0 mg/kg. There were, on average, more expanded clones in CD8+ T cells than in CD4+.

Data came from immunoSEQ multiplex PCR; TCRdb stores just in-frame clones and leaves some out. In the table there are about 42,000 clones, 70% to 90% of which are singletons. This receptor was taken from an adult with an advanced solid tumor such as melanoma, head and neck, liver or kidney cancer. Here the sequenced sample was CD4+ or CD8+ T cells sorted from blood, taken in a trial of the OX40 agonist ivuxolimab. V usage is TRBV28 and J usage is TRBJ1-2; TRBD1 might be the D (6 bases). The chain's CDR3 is CASSLESGASYGYTF. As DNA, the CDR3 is TGTGCCAGCAGTTTAGAGTCAGGGGCCAGCTATGGCTACACCTTC.